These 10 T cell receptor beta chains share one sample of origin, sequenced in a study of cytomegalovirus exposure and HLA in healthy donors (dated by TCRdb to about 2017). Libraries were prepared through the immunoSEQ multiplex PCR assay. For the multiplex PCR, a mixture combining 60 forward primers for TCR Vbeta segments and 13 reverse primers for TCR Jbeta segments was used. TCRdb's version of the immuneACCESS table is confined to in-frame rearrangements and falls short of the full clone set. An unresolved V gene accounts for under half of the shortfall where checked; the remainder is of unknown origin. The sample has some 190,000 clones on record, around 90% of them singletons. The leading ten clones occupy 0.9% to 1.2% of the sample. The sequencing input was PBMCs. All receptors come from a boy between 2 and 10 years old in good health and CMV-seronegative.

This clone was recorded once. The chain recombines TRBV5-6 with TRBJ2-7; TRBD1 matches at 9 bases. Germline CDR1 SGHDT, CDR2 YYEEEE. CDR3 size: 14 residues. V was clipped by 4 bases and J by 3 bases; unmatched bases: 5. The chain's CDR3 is CASSEGQGGYEQYF. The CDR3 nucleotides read TGTGCCAGCAGCGAGGGACAGGGCGGCTACGAGCAGTACTTC.

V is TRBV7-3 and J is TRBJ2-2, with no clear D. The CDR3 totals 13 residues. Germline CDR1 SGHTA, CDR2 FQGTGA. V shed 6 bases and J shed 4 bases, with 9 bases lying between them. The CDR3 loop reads CASSQAPTGELFF. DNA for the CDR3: TGTGCCAGCAGTCAAGCCCCCACCGGGGAGCTGTTTTTT. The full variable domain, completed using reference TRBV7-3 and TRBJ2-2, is GAGVSQTPSNKVTEKGKYVELRCDPISGHTALYWYRQSLGQGPEFLIYFQGTGAADDSGLPNDRFFAVRPEGSVSTLKIQRTERGDSAVYLCASSQAPTGELFFGEGSRLTVL.

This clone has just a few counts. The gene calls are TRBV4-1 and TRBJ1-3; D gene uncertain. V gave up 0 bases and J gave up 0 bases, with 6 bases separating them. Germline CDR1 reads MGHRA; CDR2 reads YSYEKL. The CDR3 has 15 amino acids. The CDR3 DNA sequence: TGCGCCAGCAGCCAAGAACGGGGCTCTGGAAACACCATATATTTT. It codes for CASSQERGSGNTIYF.

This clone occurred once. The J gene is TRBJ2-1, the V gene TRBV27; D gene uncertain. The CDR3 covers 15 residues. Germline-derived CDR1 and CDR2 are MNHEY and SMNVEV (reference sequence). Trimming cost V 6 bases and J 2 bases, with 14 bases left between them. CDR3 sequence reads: CASSRITSAYNEQFF. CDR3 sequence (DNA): TGTGCCAGCAGCCGTATCACGAGCGCCTACAATGAGCAGTTCTTC.

CDR3 loop: CASSLLAQGHGETQYF. The DNA for the CDR3 is TGTGCCAGCAGTTTACTGGCACAGGGCCACGGGGAGACCCAGTACTTC. The V and J genes are TRBV28 and TRBJ2-5; tentative D call: TRBD1 (6 bases). V dropped 2 bases and J dropped 5 bases, with 18 bases sitting between them. The CDR3 consists of 16 residues. Germline assignment: CDR1 MDHEN and CDR2 SYDVKM.

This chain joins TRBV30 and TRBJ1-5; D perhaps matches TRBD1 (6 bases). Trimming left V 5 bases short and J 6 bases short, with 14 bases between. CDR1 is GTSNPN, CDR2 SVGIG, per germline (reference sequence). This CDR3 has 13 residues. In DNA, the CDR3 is TGTGCCTGGGGAACAGGGTGGGGTCAGCCCCAGCATTTT. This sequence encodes CAWGTGWGQPQHF.

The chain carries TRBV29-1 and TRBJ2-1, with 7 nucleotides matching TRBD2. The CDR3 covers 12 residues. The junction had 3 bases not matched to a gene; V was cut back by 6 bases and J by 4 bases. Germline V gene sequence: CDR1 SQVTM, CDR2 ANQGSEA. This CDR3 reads CSVVLAYNEQFF. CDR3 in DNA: TGCAGCGTGGTACTAGCGTACAATGAGCAGTTCTTC.

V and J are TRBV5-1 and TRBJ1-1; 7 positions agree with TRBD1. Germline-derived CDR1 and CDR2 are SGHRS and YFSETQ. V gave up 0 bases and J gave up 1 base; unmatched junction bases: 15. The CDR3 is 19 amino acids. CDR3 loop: CASSLVLGRRTGENTEAFF. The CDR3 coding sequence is TGCGCCAGCAGCTTGGTTCTCGGCCGACGGACAGGCGAGAACACTGAAGCTTTCTTT.

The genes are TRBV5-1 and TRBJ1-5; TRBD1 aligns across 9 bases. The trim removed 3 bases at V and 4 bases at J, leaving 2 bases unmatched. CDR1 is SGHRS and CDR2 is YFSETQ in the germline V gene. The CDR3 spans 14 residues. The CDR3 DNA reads TGCGCCAGCAGCTGGGGGACAGGGAATCAGCCCCAGCATTTT. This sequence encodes CASSWGTGNQPQHF.

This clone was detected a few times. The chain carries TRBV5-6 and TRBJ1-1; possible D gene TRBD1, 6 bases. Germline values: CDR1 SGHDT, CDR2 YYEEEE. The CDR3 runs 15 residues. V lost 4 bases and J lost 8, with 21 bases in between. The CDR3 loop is CASSLPDRQRSEAFF. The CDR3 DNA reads TGTGCCAGCAGCCTACCGGACAGACAACGCTCCGAAGCTTTCTTT.